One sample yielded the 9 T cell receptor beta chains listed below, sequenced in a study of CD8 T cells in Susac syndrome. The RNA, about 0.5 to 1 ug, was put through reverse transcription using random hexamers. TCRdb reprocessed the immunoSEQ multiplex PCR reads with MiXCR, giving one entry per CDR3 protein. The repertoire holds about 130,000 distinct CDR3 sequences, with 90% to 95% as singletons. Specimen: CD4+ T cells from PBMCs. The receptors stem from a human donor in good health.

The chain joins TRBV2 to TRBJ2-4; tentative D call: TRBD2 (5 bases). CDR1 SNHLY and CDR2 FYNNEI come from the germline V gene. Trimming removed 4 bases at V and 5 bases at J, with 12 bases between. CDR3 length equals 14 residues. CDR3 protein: CASSVLGPENIQYF. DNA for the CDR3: TGTGCCAGCAGTGTACTAGGCCCCGAAAACATTCAGTACTTC.

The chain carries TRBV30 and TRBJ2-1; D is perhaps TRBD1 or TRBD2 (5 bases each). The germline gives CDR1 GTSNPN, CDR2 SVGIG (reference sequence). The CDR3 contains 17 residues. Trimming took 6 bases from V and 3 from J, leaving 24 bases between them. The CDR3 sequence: CACRDIRGTHDYNEQFF. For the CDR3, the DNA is TGTGCCTGCCGCGATATCAGAGGGACCCACGACTACAATGAGCAGTTCTTC.

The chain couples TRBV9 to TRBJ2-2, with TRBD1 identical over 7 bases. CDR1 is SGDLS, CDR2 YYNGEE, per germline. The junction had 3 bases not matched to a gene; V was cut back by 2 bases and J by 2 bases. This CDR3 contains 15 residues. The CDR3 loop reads CASSVKGANTGELFF. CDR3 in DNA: TGTGCCAGCAGCGTTAAGGGGGCTAACACCGGGGAGCTGTTTTTT.

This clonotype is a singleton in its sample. The CDR3 is CSAARTDNYGYTF. CDR3 bases: TGCAGTGCTGCCCGGACAGACAACTATGGCTACACCTTC. The chain uses TRBV20-1 and TRBJ1-2; D possibly corresponds to TRBD1 (6 bases). V dropped 5 bases and J dropped 2 bases, with 12 bases sitting between them. Germline CDR1 and CDR2: DFQATT and SNEGSKA (reference sequence). The CDR3 runs to 13 residues.

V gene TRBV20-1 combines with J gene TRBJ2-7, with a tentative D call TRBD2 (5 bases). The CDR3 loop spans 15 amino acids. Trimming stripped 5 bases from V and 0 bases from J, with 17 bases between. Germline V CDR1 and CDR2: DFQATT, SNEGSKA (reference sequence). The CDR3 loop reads CSAPRPGSHSYEQYF. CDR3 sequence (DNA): TGCAGTGCTCCACGTCCGGGATCCCACTCCTACGAGCAGTACTTC.

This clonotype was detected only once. CDR3 nucleotide sequence: TGTGCCAGTACCGGGACTAGTAGACTCAATGAGCAGTTCTTC. It codes for CASTGTSRLNEQFF. The chain has TRBV19 and TRBJ2-1; 8 positions match TRBD2. After removal of 7 bases from V and 6 bases from J, the junction contained 8 bases not matched to a gene. The CDR3 is 14 amino acids. Germline loops: CDR1 LNHDA, CDR2 SQIVND (reference sequence).

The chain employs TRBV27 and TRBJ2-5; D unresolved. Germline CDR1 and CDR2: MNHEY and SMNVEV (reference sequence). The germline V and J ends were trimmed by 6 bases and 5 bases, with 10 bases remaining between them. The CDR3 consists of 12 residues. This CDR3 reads CASSHPRETQYF. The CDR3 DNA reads TGTGCCAGCAGCCATCCTAGGGAGACCCAGTACTTC.

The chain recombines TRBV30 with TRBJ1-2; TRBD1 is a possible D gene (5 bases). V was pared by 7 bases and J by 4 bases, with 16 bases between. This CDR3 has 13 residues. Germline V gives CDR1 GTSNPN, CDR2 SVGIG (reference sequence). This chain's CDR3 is CASGGTGPYGYTF. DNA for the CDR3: TGTGCCTCGGGCGGGACCGGACCCTATGGCTACACCTTC.

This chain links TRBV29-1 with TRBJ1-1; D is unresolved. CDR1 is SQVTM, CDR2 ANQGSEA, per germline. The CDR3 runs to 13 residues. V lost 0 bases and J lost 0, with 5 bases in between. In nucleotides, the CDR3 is TGCAGCGTTGAAGAGTTACTGAACACTGAAGCTTTCTTT. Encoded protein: CSVEELLNTEAFF.